What follows describes a single TCR beta chain. Its antigen is not identified. The data were taken from a study of cytomegalovirus exposure and HLA in healthy donors. Study-level results: For most TCR sequences rarity was the rule, although some public TCRs occurred in many donors. In vitro experiments confirmed that three CMV-associated chains were specific for CMV antigens.

PCR used 60 Vbeta primers and 13 Jbeta primers. The protocol was immunoSEQ multiplex PCR, while the TCRdb copy is restricted to in-frame clones and leaves out a portion. The repertoire has around 200,000 clones, about 74% of them found once; the top ten carry roughly 15%. Germline lookup yields CDR1 SGHTA and CDR2 FQGNSA. V was trimmed by 4 bases and J by 4 bases, leaving 7 bases between them. CDR3 length equals 12 residues. The V gene is TRBV7-2, the J gene TRBJ2-5, with D uncertain. This TCR was sampled from a man aged 40-55 years in good health and CMV-seronegative. The sample comprised PBMCs. The CDR3 coding sequence is TGTGCCAGCAGCTCCTTAATAGAGACCCAGTACTTC. It is translated as CASSSLIETQYF.